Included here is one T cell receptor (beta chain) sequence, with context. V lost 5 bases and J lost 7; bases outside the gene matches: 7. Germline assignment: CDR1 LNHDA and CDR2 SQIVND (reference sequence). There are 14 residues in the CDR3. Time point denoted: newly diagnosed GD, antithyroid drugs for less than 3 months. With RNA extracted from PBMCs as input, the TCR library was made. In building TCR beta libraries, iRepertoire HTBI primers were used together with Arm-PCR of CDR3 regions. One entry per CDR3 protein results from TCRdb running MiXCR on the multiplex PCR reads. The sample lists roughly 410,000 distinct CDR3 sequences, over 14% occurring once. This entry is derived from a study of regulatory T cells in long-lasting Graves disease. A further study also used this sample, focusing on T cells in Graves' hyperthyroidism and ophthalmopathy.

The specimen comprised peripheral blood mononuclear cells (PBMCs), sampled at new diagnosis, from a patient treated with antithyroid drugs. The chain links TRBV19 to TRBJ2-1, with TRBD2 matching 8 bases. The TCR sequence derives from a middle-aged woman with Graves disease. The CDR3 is CASSFGGRQNEQFF. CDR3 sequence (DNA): TGTGCCAGTAGTTTCGGCGGGAGGCAAAATGAGCAGTTCTTC.